A single sample is the source of the 21 T cell receptor beta chains below, sequenced in a study of somatic mutations in cytotoxic T cells in rheumatoid arthritis. The table came from immunoSEQ multiplex PCR; TCRdb's copy has only in-frame clones and leaves some out. Found here are approximately 30,000 clones, approximately 78% of them singletons; the top ten hold 7.5% to 9.5%. Sequenced sample: CD8+ T cells sorted from blood. The receptors here all came from an adult with rheumatoid arthritis.

V is TRBV6-1 and J is TRBJ2-6; D unresolved. V dropped 7 bases and J dropped 5 bases, with 15 bases sitting between them. CDR1 and CDR2 from the germline V gene are MNHNS and SASEGT. The CDR3 is 15 residues long. For the CDR3, the DNA is TGTGCCAGCACCGATCCGGGTTCCCGGGCCAACGTCCTGACTTTC. The encoded protein is CASTDPGSRANVLTF.

The chain couples TRBV30 to TRBJ2-5, with 9 bases fitting TRBD2. The CDR3 consists of 17 residues. Trimming at V came to 0 bases and at J to 5 bases, leaving 13 bases not matched to a gene. The V gene's germline CDR1 is GTSNPN and CDR2 SVGIG (reference sequence). The chain's CDR3 is CAWSVGLAGPLGETQYF. The CDR3 region has the DNA TGTGCCTGGAGTGTGGGGCTAGCGGGACCACTAGGGGAGACCCAGTACTTC.

This rearrangement joins TRBV7-9 to TRBJ1-2; tentative D call: TRBD1 (5 bases). Germline V CDR1 and CDR2: SEHNR, FQNEAQ (reference sequence). V was trimmed by 1 base and J by 8 bases, leaving 8 bases between them. CDR3 size: 12 residues. The DNA for the CDR3 is TGTGCCAGCAGCTTAGGAAGGGACGGCTACACCTTC. As protein: CASSLGRDGYTF. The full variable domain, its missing parts supplied by reference TRBV7-9 and TRBJ1-2, is DTGVSQNPRHKITKRGQNVTFRCDPISEHNRLYWYRQTLGQGPEFLTYFQNEAQLEKSRLLSDRFSAERPKGSFSTLEIQRTEQGDSAMYLCASSLGRDGYTFGSGTRLTVV.

CDR3 in amino acids: CAWTMDSANTEAFF. The CDR3 coding sequence is TGTGCCTGGACCATGGACAGCGCGAACACTGAAGCTTTCTTT. The V and J genes are TRBV30 and TRBJ1-1, with TRBD1 as a possible D gene (6 bases). The CDR3 contains 14 residues. V shed 4 bases and J shed 1 base, with 13 bases lying between them. Germline values: CDR1 GTSNPN, CDR2 SVGIG (reference sequence).

The J gene is TRBJ2-7, the V gene TRBV11-2; D is perhaps TRBD2 (6 bases). Deletions cut 6 bases from V and 1 base from J, with 16 bases between. The CDR3 totals 15 residues. Per the germline V gene, CDR1 is SGHAT and CDR2 is FQNNGV. The CDR3 DNA sequence: TGTGCCAGCAGAGGATCGGGACTGAAATCCTACGAGCAGTACTTC. It yields the protein CASRGSGLKSYEQYF.

The J gene is TRBJ2-1, the V gene TRBV7-2; 11 bases align to TRBD2. The CDR3 loop spans 16 amino acids. V lost 5 bases and J lost 3; bases outside the gene matches: 6. The germline gives CDR1 SGHTA, CDR2 FQGNSA. In DNA form, the CDR3 reads TGTGCCAGCAGCCCCAGGACTAGCGGGCACTACAATGAGCAGTTCTTC. Amino acid sequence: CASSPRTSGHYNEQFF.

The chain joins TRBV7-9 to TRBJ1-2, with D possibly being TRBD1 (5 bases). CDR1 SEHNR and CDR2 FQNEAQ come from the germline V gene (reference sequence). Trimming left V 5 bases short and J 4 bases short, with 11 bases between. The CDR3 is made up of 13 amino acids. This chain's CDR3 is CASSHTDSYGYTF. Here the CDR3 DNA reads TGTGCCAGCAGCCATACCGACAGCTATGGCTACACCTTC. The entire variable domain, with the rest obtained from reference TRBV7-9 and TRBJ1-2, is as follows: DTGVSQNPRHKITKRGQNVTFRCDPISEHNRLYWYRQTLGQGPEFLTYFQNEAQLEKSRLLSDRFSAERPKGSFSTLEIQRTEQGDSAMYLCASSHTDSYGYTFGSGTRLTVV.

The J gene is TRBJ2-1, the V gene TRBV19; 12 bases align to TRBD2. The CDR3 extends over 15 amino acids. Per the germline V gene, CDR1 is LNHDA and CDR2 is SQIVND (reference sequence). J gave up 7 bases and V 5 bases, and 6 bases lay outside the gene matches. This chain's CDR3 is CASSLTSGSANEQFF. CDR3 in DNA: TGTGCCAGTAGTCTGACTAGCGGGAGTGCTAATGAGCAGTTCTTC.

In its sample, this clone was seen once. The chain employs TRBV9 and TRBJ2-7, with unresolved D. This CDR3 has 14 residues. Germline V CDR1 and CDR2: SGDLS, YYNGEE. Trimming pared 0 bases from V and 0 bases from J, leaving 7 bases between. The CDR3 sequence is CASSVEGVSYEQYF. The CDR3 DNA follows: TGTGCCAGCAGCGTAGAGGGCGTCTCCTACGAGCAGTACTTC.

In its sample, this clone was seen once. This chain uses TRBV27 with TRBJ2-5; maybe TRBD2 (5 bases). V was cut by 2 bases and J by 5 bases, with 12 bases left in between. CDR1 is MNHEY and CDR2 is SMNVEV in the germline V gene (reference sequence). This CDR3 is built from 14 residues. The CDR3 DNA sequence: TGTGCCAGCAGTTTACCAGGACTCCCTGAGACCCAGTACTTC. Translation gives CASSLPGLPETQYF.

This sequence joins TRBV15 and TRBJ2-7, with TRBD1 matching over 7 bases. Germline V gene lookup returns CDR1 LNHNV and CDR2 YYDKDF (reference sequence). There are 14 residues in the CDR3. J gave up 2 bases and V 4 bases, and 5 bases lay outside the gene matches. The CDR3 region has the DNA TGTGCCACCAGCATCGGACAGGTTGCCTACGAGCAGTACTTC. This sequence encodes CATSIGQVAYEQYF.

This clone was found a few times. The chain is built from TRBV4-1 and TRBJ2-7; D might be TRBD1 (5 bases). The ends were cut back, 3 bases at V and 3 bases at J, with 9 bases in the middle. The germline CDR1 and CDR2 sequences are MGHRA and YSYEKL. There are 13 residues in the CDR3. The CDR3 protein is CASSQPGHYEQYF. The CDR3 DNA is TGCGCCAGCAGCCAGCCCGGACACTACGAGCAGTACTTC.

The rearrangement links TRBV2 to TRBJ2-1; no reliable D call. In germline, CDR1 is SNHLY, CDR2 FYNNEI. The V gene lost 3 bases and the J gene lost 2 bases, with 8 bases spanning the gap. The CDR3 has 14 residues. This CDR3 is CASSETGTYNEQFF. The CDR3 DNA is TGTGCCAGCAGTGAGACTGGAACCTACAATGAGCAGTTCTTC. Supplemented by reference TRBV2 and TRBJ2-1, the full variable domain reads EPEVTQTPSHQVTQMGQEVILRCVPISNHLYFYWYRQILGQKVEFLVSFYNNEISEKSEIFDDQFSVERPDGSNFTLKIRSTKLEDSAMYFCASSETGTYNEQFFGPGTRLTVL.

Details on this clone: This could be a read error, since a much larger clone is one nucleotide away. The chain recombines TRBV6-6 with TRBJ1-2; D not resolved. Germline values: CDR1 MNHNY, CDR2 SVGAGI (reference sequence). Trimming took off 6 bases at V and 0 bases at J, with 5 bases between the two ends. The CDR3 consists of 12 residues. The CDR3 DNA reads TGTGCCAGCAGCCCGGCTAACTATGGCTACACCTTC. Translation: CASSPANYGYTF.

The chain uses TRBV6-5 and TRBJ2-2; D unresolved. V lost 6 bases and J 8 bases, leaving 7 bases between the germline ends. CDR3 length: 11 residues. Germline V gene data show CDR1 as MNHEY and CDR2 as SVGAGI. The CDR3 spells CASSYVGELFF. The CDR3 DNA sequence: TGTGCCAGCAGCTACGTGGGGGAGCTGTTTTTT.

The CDR3 nucleotides read TGCGCCAGCAGTGCGACAGGGGGCCCAAATCAGCCCCAGCATTTT. This encodes CASSATGGPNQPQHF. The chain joins TRBV10-2 to TRBJ1-5; 10 bases map to TRBD1. Trimming took 4 bases from V and 4 from J; bases not matched to a gene: 4. Germline V gene lookup returns CDR1 WSHSY and CDR2 SAAADI. The CDR3 extends over 15 amino acids.

The rearrangement uses TRBV4-1 and TRBJ1-2; D is unresolved. Trimming stripped 0 bases from V and 0 bases from J, with 8 bases between. This CDR3 contains 15 residues. Germline V gene data show CDR1 as MGHRA and CDR2 as YSYEKL. The CDR3 reads CASSQDQRANYGYTF. The CDR3 nucleotides are TGCGCCAGCAGCCAAGACCAGCGGGCTAACTATGGCTACACCTTC.

The CDR3 sequence: CASSPGQRSYGYTF. CDR3 coding DNA: TGTGCCAGCAGCCCGGGACAGCGCTCCTATGGCTACACCTTC. The rearrangement uses TRBV13 and TRBJ1-2; 7 nucleotides align to TRBD1. V shed 5 bases, J shed 4 bases, and the junction held 7 bases outside the gene matches. CDR1 is PRHDT, CDR2 FYEKMQ, per germline (reference sequence). The CDR3 loop spans 14 amino acids.

This clone was observed a single time. The J gene is TRBJ2-5, the V gene TRBV4-1; weak D call: TRBD2 (5 bases). The CDR3 extends over 16 amino acids. With 0 bases removed from V and 2 bases from J, the gap between germline ends came to 13 bases. Germline V gene sequence: CDR1 MGHRA, CDR2 YSYEKL. In nucleotides, the CDR3 is TGCGCCAGCAGCCAAGAGCGGACTCAAATGCAAGAGACCCAGTACTTC. This translates into CASSQERTQMQETQYF.

The CDR3, as DNA: TGCGCCAGCAGCGCTGACAGGGCGCTTCGAAACACCATATATTTT. This codes for CASSADRALRNTIYF. This sequence joins TRBV5-1 and TRBJ1-3, with 7 bases matching TRBD1. This CDR3 is built from 15 residues. In germline, CDR1 is SGHRS, CDR2 YFSETQ. V lost 4 bases to trimming and J lost 5 bases; unmatched junction nucleotides: 9.

This clone was observed a single time. The genes are TRBV5-6 and TRBJ1-1, with D uncertain. V was clipped by 2 bases and J by 10 bases, with 21 bases between them. Germline CDR1 and CDR2: SGHDT and YYEEEE. CDR3 size: 15 residues. The CDR3 nucleotides are TGTGCCAGCAGCTTTGGGTATGGGCTGACGAATGGAGCTTTCTTT. It is translated as CASSFGYGLTNGAFF.